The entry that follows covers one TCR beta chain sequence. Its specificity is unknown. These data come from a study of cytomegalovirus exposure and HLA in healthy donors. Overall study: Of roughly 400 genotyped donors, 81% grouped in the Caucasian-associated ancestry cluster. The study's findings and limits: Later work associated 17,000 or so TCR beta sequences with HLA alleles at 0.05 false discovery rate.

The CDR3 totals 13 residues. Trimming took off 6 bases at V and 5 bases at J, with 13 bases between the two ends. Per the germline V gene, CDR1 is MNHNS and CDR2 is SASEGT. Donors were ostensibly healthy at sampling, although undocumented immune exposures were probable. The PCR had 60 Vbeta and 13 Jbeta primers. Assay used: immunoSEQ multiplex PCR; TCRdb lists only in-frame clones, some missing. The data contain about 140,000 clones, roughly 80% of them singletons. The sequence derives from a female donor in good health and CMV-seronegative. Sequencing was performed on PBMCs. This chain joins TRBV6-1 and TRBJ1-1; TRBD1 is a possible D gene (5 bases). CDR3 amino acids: CASRDTGGTEAFF. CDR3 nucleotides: TGTGCCAGCAGGGACACGGGAGGAACTGAAGCTTTCTTT.